This T cell receptor beta chain was obtained from a study of shared clonotypes between healthy human individuals. Study context: The donor group consisted of two women and a few men, aged 18 to 49.

General observations from the study: Generally, naive subsets came out with larger estimated richness than memory subsets.

A note on this clone: Its antigen is as yet unknown.

Positive CCR7 selection of CD45RO-negative cells yielded the naive CD8 cells, and terminally differentiated effector memory CD45RA+ cells were excluded. Some clones are missing from TCRdb's copy, which holds only in-frame ones; the method was immunoSEQ multiplex PCR. The sample lists around 1.9 million clones, 85% to 95% seen once, with 1.5% to 2% in the top ten. This sequence was found in a man aged 18 to 29 in good health. Some clones in this sample may be carry-over from other donors' samples. Sequencing was performed on naive CD8+ T cells from PBMCs.

The CDR3 region has the DNA TGTGCCAGCAGTCCTAGGGGGAGGGATAGCAATCAGCCCCAGCATTTT. Translating gives CASSPRGRDSNQPQHF. This rearrangement joins TRBV28 to TRBJ1-5, with D perhaps TRBD1 (6 bases). With 5 bases removed from V and 0 bases from J, the gap between germline ends came to 14 bases. CDR3 length: 16 amino acids. Germline V gene lookup returns CDR1 MDHEN and CDR2 SYDVKM.